This T cell receptor beta chain was identified during a study of neurological immune-mediated disorders. Study-wide results and limits: The study found the most TCR clonal expansion in HTLV-1-associated myelopathy and the least in multiple sclerosis, below healthy controls.

Regarding time point: longitudinal time-point 2. In this sample, this clonotype turned up many times. The target antigen is unknown. Synthesis of cDNA was accomplished via 5'RACE employing 10-nucleotide random UMIs. TCRdb processed the 5' RACE reads anew with MiXCR; each CDR3 protein has one entry. The table shows some 60,000 distinct CDR3 sequences, with around a tenth occurring only once. Trimming took off 4 bases at V and 5 bases at J, with 12 bases between the two ends. This CDR3 contains 14 residues. Germline V gene data show CDR1 as LNHNV and CDR2 as YYDKDF (reference sequence). The sample was PBMCs. The chain employs TRBV15 and TRBJ2-1; D uncertain. The TCR sequence derives from a man aged 25 to 45 in good health. CDR3 residues: CATSTRTENNEQFF. The CDR3 DNA reads TGTGCCACCAGCACCCGTACGGAGAACAATGAGCAGTTCTTC.